This entry describes one TCR beta chain. The target antigen is unknown. The data derive from a study of CXCR3-negative and CXCR3-positive naive CD8 T cells. Study context: The libraries yielded some 150 million TRB reads, about 1.5 +/- 0.3 million each.

Study conclusions and caveats: CXCR3-positive naive cells carried more hydrophobic TRB CDR3s than CXCR3-negative naive cells did. Naive subsets displayed similar surface CD5, and TCR strength was inferred from TRB CDR3 properties. Upon cryopreservation, CXCR3 expression partially decreased, and most assays used fresh PBMCs. Whereas both naive subsets had comparably high diversity, memory CD8+ cells had much lower diversity.

Carrying UMI labels, the TRB cDNA libraries were prepared through 5' RACE. TCRdb reanalyzed the 5' RACE reads, giving one entry per CDR3 protein sequence and no DNA. The table for this sample gives about 50,000 distinct CDR3 sequences. The CDR3 loop spans 13 amino acids. The germline V gene encodes CDR1 MDHEN and CDR2 SYDVKM. This chain connects TRBV28 to TRBJ1-4. The sample comprised naive CXCR3+ CD8+ T cells from blood. Subset here: CD45RO-CCR7+CD27+CD95- naive CD8+ T cells expressing CXCR3 (TNR3+). The source is a human donor in good health. Some clones in this sample may be carry-over from other donors' samples. The CDR3: CASINDQREKLFF.